This T cell receptor beta chain came from a study of memory CD4+ T cells and cytomegalovirus serostatus. General study results and limits: CD4+ memory repertoires contained about two fifths of the roughly 160 reported CMV TCRbeta sequences. The CMV-associated TCR signature appears largely within the CD4+ memory repertoire.

Single viable CD3+CD4+CD8-CD45RO+ cells were sorted as the memory CD4+ T cells. Assay used: immunoSEQ multiplex PCR; TCRdb lists only in-frame clones, some missing. The sample gives about 46,000 clones, roughly 78% of which show up once; 0.85% to 0.95% is in the top ten. Germline values: CDR1 SGHTA, CDR2 FQGTGA. The V end was cut by 5 bases, the J end by 6 bases, with 20 bases between. This CDR3 is 15 amino acids long. With regard to this clone: Its antigen is still unknown.

V usage is TRBV7-3 and J usage is TRBJ2-7, with no clear D. The source is an adult in good health and CMV-seronegative. Sequenced: memory CD4+ T cells from blood. CDR3 nucleotides: TGTGCCAGCAGCCTCGACATTCTAGTGGAAGGCGAGCAGTACTTC. Translation gives CASSLDILVEGEQYF.